Presented here are 10 T cell receptor beta chains from one specimen sequenced in a study of shared clonotypes between healthy human individuals. Sequencing used immunoSEQ multiplex PCR; TCRdb keeps in-frame clones, though not all of them. The repertoire consists of about 1.5 million clones, with approximately 98% occurring once and the leading ten covering around 0.47%. Input material: naive CD4+ T cells sorted from blood. Specified subset: CD45RA+ positively selected. The receptors derive from a man aged 25 to 45 in good health.

The chain employs TRBV7-2 and TRBJ2-1; perhaps TRBD1 as D (5 bases). CDR1 and CDR2 (germline): SGHTA, FQGNSA. There are 14 residues in the CDR3. Between the trimmed V and J ends, which lost 5 bases and 4 bases, there was a span of 12 bases. The CDR3 DNA reads TGTGCCAGCAGCCCCCGAAAGGGGTACAATGAGCAGTTCTTC. As protein: CASSPRKGYNEQFF.

The rearrangement joins TRBV6-5 to TRBJ1-3; D is ambiguous. The germline V gene has CDR1 MNHEY and CDR2 SVGAGI. Trimming cost V 5 bases and J 0 bases, with 8 bases left between them. The CDR3 is made up of 14 amino acids. The CDR3 coding sequence is TGTGCCAGCAGTCGACAATACTCTGGAAACACCATATATTTT. Protein: CASSRQYSGNTIYF.

The genes are TRBV18 and TRBJ2-3; no firm D call. Per the germline V gene, CDR1 is KGHSH and CDR2 is LQKENI. This CDR3 is built from 15 residues. Between the trimmed V and J ends, which lost 0 bases and 5 bases, there was a span of 12 bases. The CDR3 region is CASSPPIGTGDTQYF. CDR3 coding DNA: TGTGCCAGCTCACCACCGATTGGCACCGGAGATACGCAGTATTTT. Full variable domain (remainder filled in from reference TRBV18 and TRBJ2-3): NAGVMQNPRHLVRRRGQEARLRCSPMKGHSHVYWYRQLPEEGLKFMVYLQKENIIDESGMPKERFSAEFPKEGPSILRIQQVVRGDSAAYFCASSPPIGTGDTQYFGPGTRLTVL.

The V and J genes are TRBV9 and TRBJ2-7; TRBD1 matches 9 bases. CDR1 is SGDLS, CDR2 YYNGEE, per germline. V shed 0 bases and J 3 bases; nucleotides not matched to a gene: 4. The CDR3 runs to 15 residues. This CDR3 is CASSVEGGQGYEQYF. The CDR3 DNA reads TGTGCCAGCAGCGTAGAGGGGGGACAGGGCTACGAGCAGTACTTC.

V usage is TRBV29-1 and J usage is TRBJ2-5, with D maybe TRBD2 (5 bases). V dropped 5 bases and J dropped 3 bases, with 10 bases sitting between them. Germline V lookup: CDR1 SQVTM, CDR2 ANQGSEA. The CDR3 consists of 12 residues. This CDR3 reads CSVFGIEETQYF. The DNA of the CDR3 is TGCAGCGTTTTCGGGATCGAAGAGACCCAGTACTTC.

V usage is TRBV11-2 and J usage is TRBJ2-5, with 8 nucleotides matching TRBD1. The CDR3 has 14 residues. V lost 4 bases to trimming and J lost 2 bases; unmatched junction nucleotides: 3. CDR1 SGHAT and CDR2 FQNNGV come from the germline V gene. The CDR3 nucleotides are TGTGCCAGCAGCTCGACAGGGGCGCAAGAGACCCAGTACTTC. It specifies CASSSTGAQETQYF. Based on the CDR3 plus reference TRBV11-2 and TRBJ2-5, the full variable domain is EAGVAQSPRYKIIEKRQSVAFWCNPISGHATLYWYQQILGQGPKLLIQFQNNGVVDDSQLPKDRFSAERLKGVDSTLKIQPAKLEDSAVYLCASSSTGAQETQYFGPGTRLLVL.

V gene TRBV5-4 combines with J gene TRBJ2-3; 14 bases align to TRBD2. The CDR3 runs 20 residues. Trimming at V came to 3 bases and at J to 6 bases, leaving 18 bases not matched to a gene. CDR1 and CDR2 from the germline V gene are SGHNT and YYREEE (reference sequence). CDR3 loop: CASSSPPPRLAGGNLDTQYF. Here the CDR3 DNA reads TGTGCCAGCAGCTCCCCGCCGCCGAGACTAGCGGGAGGGAACTTGGATACGCAGTATTTT. The variable domain in full, completed from reference TRBV5-4 and TRBJ2-3, reads ETGVTQSPTHLIKTRGQQVTLRCSSQSGHNTVSWYQQALGQGPQFIFQYYREEENGRGNFPPRFSGLQFPNYSSELNVNALELDDSALYLCASSSPPPRLAGGNLDTQYFGPGTRLTVL.

The rearrangement joins TRBV6-6 to TRBJ2-4; 8 bases align to TRBD1. Per the germline V gene, CDR1 is MNHNY and CDR2 is SVGAGI (reference sequence). CDR3 length: 16 residues. V lost 4 bases and J lost 7; bases outside the gene matches: 12. The CDR3 reads CASSSIGQGGTNIQYF. As DNA, the CDR3 is TGTGCCAGCAGTTCTATCGGACAGGGAGGTACGAACATTCAGTACTTC.

The J gene is TRBJ2-3, the V gene TRBV7-9, with TRBD1 identical over 8 bases. Germline values: CDR1 SEHNR, CDR2 FQNEAQ (reference sequence). The V gene end was trimmed by 5 bases and the J gene end by 6 bases; junction bases not matched to a gene: 7. The CDR3 is 14 residues long. CDR3 coding DNA: TGTGCCAGCAGCCAGGACAGGGTAGTGGATACGCAGTATTTT. Translating it yields CASSQDRVVDTQYF.

This clone turned up a few times. This sample also contains other DNA sequences that code for the same CDR3. This sequence joins TRBV20-1 and TRBJ2-2; no definite D call. The length of the CDR3 is 11 residues. Germline V gene sequence: CDR1 DFQATT, CDR2 SNEGSKA (reference sequence). Trimming cost V 0 bases and J 5 bases, with 1 base left between them. The CDR3 DNA reads as TGCAGTGCTAGAGATACCGGGGAGCTGTTTTTT. It specifies CSARDTGELFF.